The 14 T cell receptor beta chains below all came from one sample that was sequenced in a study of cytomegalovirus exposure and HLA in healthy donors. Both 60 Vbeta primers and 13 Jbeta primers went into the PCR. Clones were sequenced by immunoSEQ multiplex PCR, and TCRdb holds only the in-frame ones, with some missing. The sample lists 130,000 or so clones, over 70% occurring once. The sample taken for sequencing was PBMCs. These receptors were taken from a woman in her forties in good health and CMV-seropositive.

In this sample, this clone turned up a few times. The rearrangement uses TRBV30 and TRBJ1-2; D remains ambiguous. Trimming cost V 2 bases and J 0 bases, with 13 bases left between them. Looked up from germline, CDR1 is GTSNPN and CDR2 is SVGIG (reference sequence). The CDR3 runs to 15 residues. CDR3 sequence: CAWSSPGEANYGYTF. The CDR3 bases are TGTGCCTGGAGTTCACCCGGGGAGGCTAACTATGGCTACACCTTC.

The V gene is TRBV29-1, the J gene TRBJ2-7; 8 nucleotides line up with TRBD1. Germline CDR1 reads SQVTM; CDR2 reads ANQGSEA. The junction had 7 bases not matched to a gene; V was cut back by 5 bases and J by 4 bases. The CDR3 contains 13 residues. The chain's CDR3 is CSVSGGALYEQYF. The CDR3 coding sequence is TGCAGCGTTTCAGGGGGCGCTTTGTACGAGCAGTACTTC.

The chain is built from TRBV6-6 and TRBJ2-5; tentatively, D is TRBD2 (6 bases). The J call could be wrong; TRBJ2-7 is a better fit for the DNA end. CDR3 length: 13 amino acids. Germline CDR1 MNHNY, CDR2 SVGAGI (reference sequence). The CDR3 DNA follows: TGTGCCAGCAGTAGGAGCGGGTCCTACGAGCAGTACTTC. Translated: CASSRSGSYEQYF.

Here the CDR3 reads CASSLISGLAFF. CDR3 coding DNA: TGTGCCAGCAGCTTGATATCTGGGCTGGCTTTCTTT. This sequence joins TRBV5-4 and TRBJ1-1; D gene ambiguous. The CDR3 runs to 12 residues. Looked up from germline, CDR1 is SGHNT and CDR2 is YYREEE (reference sequence). Trimming stripped 1 base from V and 11 bases from J, with 12 bases between.

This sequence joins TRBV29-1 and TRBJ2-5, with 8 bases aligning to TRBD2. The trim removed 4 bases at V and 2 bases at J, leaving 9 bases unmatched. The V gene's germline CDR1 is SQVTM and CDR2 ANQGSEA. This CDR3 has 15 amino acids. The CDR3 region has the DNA TGCAGCGTTGTAGGGACTAGGACAGAACAAGAGACCCAGTACTTC. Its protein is CSVVGTRTEQETQYF.

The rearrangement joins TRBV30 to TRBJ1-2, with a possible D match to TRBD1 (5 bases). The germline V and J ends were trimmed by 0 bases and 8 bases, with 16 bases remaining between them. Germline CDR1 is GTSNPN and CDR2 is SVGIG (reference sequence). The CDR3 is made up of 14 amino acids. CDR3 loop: CAWSVYQGLDGYTF. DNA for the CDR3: TGTGCCTGGAGTGTATACCAGGGTTTAGACGGCTACACCTTC.

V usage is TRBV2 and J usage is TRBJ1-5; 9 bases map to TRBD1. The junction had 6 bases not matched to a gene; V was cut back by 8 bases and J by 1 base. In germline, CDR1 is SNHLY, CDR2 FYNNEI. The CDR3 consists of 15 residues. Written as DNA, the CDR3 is TGTGCCAGCCACACCGGACAGGGGAGCAATCAGCCCCAGCATTTT. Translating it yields CASHTGQGSNQPQHF.

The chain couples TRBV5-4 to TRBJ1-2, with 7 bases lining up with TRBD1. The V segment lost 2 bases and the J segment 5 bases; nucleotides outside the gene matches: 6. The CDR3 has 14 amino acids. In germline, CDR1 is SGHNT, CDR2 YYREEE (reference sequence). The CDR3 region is CASSFPGQLYGYTF. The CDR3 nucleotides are TGTGCCAGCAGCTTCCCGGGACAGCTATATGGCTACACCTTC.

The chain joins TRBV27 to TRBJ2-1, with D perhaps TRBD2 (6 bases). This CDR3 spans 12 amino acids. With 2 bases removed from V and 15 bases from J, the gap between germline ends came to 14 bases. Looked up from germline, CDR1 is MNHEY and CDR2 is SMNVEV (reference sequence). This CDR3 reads CASSLPGGAWFF. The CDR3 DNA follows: TGTGCCAGCAGTTTACCTGGCGGGGCGTGGTTCTTC.

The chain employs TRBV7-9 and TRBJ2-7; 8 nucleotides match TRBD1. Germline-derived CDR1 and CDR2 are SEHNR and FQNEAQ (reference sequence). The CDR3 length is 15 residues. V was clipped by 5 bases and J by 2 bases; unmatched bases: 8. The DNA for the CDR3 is TGTGCCAGCAGCAGCGGCCGGACAGGGACCTACGAGCAGTACTTC. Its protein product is CASSSGRTGTYEQYF.

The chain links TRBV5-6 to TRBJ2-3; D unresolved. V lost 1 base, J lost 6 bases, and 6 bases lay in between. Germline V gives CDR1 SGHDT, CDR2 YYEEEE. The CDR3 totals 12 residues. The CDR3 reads CASSLTEDTQYF. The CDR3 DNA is TGTGCCAGCAGCTTGACAGAGGATACGCAGTATTTT.

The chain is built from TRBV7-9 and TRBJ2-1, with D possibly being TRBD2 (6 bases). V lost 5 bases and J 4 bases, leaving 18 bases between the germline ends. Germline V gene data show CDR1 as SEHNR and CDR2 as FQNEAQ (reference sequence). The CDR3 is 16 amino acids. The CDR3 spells CASSPMTSHGYNEQFF. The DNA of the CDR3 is TGTGCCAGCAGCCCGATGACTAGTCACGGTTACAATGAGCAGTTCTTC.

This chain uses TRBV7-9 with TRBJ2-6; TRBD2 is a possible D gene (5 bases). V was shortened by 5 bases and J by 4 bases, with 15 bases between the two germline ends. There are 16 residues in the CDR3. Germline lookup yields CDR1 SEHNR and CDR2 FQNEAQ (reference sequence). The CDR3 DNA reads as TGTGCCAGCAGCCATATTGCGGGCGGGGGGGCCAACGTCCTGACTTTC. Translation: CASSHIAGGGANVLTF.

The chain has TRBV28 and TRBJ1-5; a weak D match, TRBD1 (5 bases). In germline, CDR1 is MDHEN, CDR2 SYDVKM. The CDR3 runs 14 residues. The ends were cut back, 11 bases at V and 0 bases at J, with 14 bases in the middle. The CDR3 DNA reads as TGTGCCGTCCAGGTGGGGGGTAGCAATCAGCCCCAGCATTTT. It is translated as CAVQVGGSNQPQHF.